This is a list of T cell receptor beta chains from one sample in a study of blood T cell repertoires in COVID-19. The method was immunoSEQ multiplex PCR; TCRdb's version includes in-frame clones alone and lacks a portion of them. This table holds approximately 260,000 clones, around 80% found once. The sequenced sample consisted of PBMCs or T cells enriched from blood (not recorded which). The source of these receptors is a man under 40 with acute COVID-19. CDR3s include the opening cysteine and the closing phenylalanine or tryptophan. A D gene is named only where the DNA matches it firmly. Clone size is not always given. Where it is, it says once, few, many or a class for expanded clones.

TRBV18,TRBD1,few,15,TRBJ1-6,TGTGCCAGCTCTCCCGACAGGGCTTCAGAGGCACCCCTCCACTTT,CASSPDRASEAPLHF
TRBV27,TRBD1,few,16,TRBJ1-1,TGTGCCAGCAGTTTAAGGCCCCAGGGGGTGAACACTGAAGCTTTCTTT,CASSLRPQGVNTEAFF
TRBV11-2,.,.,11,TRBJ2-3,TGTGCCAGCAGCTTCGCAGATACGCAGTATTTT,CASSFADTQYF
TRBV27,TRBD2,.,14,TRBJ2-1,TGTGCCAGCAGACTAGCGGGGACATACAATGAGCAGTTCTTC,CASRLAGTYNEQFF
TRBV5-4,.,once,15,TRBJ1-2,TGTGCCAGCAGCTTGGGTGCGGTAGCTAACTATGGCTACACCTTC,CASSLGAVANYGYTF
TRBV29-1,.,.,13,TRBJ1-1,TGCAGCGTCGGACAGCAATTGAACACTGAAGCTTTCTTT,CSVGQQLNTEAFF
TRBV4-1,TRBD1,.,17,TRBJ1-2,TGCGCCAGCAGCCAAGAAGGGAGGCCGACAGGGCTCCTTGGCTACACCTTC,CASSQEGRPTGLLGYTF
TRBV6-5,TRBD2,few,15,TRBJ2-3,TGTGCCAGCACTGGACTAGCGGGGGGGGCAGATACGCAGTATTTT,CASTGLAGGADTQYF
TRBV6-5,.,.,14,TRBJ1-2,TGTGCCAGCAGTTACTCCCAGGGAAGCTATGGCTACACCTTC,CASSYSQGSYGYTF
TRBV19,.,.,15,TRBJ2-3,TGTGCCAGTAGTATACTTTCCCAGGCCACAGATACGCAGTATTTT,CASSILSQATDTQYF
TRBV10-2,TRBD1,.,13,TRBJ2-2,TGCGCCGGCTGGGACAGTAACACCGGGGAGCTGTTTTTT,CAGWDSNTGELFF
TRBV6-2/TRBV6-3,.,.,13,TRBJ1-5,TGTGCCAGCAGTTACGAGGATTGGCAGCCCCAGCATTTT,CASSYEDWQPQHF
TRBV4-3,.,.,14,TRBJ1-1,TGCGCCAGCAGCCAAGTAGGGGGGAACACTGAAGCTTTCTTT,CASSQVGGNTEAFF
TRBV27,TRBD1,.,15,TRBJ2-2,TGTGCCAGCAGATATACAGGGGTCAACACCGGGGAGCTGTTTTTT,CASRYTGVNTGELFF
TRBV5-1,TRBD2,.,15,TRBJ2-1,TGCGCCAGCAGCGCATCCGGGACTAGCGTGAATGAGCAGTTCTTC,CASSASGTSVNEQFF
TRBV13,TRBD1,.,13,TRBJ1-1,TGTGCCAGCAGCCCCGAGACAGGGACTGAAGCTTTCTTT,CASSPETGTEAFF
TRBV7-2,.,once,14,TRBJ1-5,TGTGCCAGCAGCCATGACAGTTCGAATCAGCCCCAGCATTTT,CASSHDSSNQPQHF
TRBV6-5,.,.,15,TRBJ2-3,TGTGCCAGCAGCCGTAGCACGCCTAGCACAGATACGCAGTATTTT,CASSRSTPSTDTQYF